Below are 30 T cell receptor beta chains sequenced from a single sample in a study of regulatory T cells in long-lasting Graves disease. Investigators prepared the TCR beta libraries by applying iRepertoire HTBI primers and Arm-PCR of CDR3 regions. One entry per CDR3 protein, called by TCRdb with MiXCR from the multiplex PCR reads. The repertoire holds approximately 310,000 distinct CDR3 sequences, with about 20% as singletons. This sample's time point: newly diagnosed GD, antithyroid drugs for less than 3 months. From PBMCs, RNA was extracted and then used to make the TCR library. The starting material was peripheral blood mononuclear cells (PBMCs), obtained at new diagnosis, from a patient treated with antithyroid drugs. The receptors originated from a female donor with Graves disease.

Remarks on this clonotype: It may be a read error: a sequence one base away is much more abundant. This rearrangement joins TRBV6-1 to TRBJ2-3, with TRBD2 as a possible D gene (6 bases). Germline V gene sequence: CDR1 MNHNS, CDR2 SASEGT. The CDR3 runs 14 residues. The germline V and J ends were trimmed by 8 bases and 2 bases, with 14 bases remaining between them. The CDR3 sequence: CASAGTGPTDTQYF. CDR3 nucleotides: TGTGCCAGCGCAGGGACTGGGCCCACAGATACGCAGTATTTT.

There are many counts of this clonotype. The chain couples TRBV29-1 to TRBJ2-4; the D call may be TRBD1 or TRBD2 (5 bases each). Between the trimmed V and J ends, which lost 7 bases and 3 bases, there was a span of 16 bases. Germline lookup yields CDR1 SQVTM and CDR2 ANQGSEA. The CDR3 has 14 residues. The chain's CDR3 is CSAGEKGVKNIQYF. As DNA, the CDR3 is TGCAGCGCCGGGGAGAAAGGGGTCAAAAACATTCAGTACTTC. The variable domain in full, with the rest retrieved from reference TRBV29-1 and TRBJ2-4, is SAVISQKPSRDICQRGTSLTIQCQVDSQVTMMFWYRQQPGQSLTLIATANQGSEATYESGFVIDKFPISRPNLTFSTLTVSNMSPEDSSIYLCSAGEKGVKNIQYFGAGTRLSVL.

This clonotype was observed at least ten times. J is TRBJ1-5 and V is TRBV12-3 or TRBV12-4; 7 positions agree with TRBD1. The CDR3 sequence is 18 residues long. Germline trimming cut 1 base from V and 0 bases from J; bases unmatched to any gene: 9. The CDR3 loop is CASSLGDRAHYSNQPQHF. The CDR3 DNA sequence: TGTGCCAGCAGTTTAGGTGACAGGGCCCATTATAGCAATCAGCCCCAGCATTTT.

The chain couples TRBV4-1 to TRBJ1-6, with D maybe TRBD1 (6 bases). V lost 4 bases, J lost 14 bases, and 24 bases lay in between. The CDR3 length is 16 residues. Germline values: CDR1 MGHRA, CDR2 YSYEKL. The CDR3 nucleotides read TGCGCCAGCAGCCTCCCTGCCGGGACACCCCTTGGAACCCTCCACTTT. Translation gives CASSLPAGTPLGTLHF.

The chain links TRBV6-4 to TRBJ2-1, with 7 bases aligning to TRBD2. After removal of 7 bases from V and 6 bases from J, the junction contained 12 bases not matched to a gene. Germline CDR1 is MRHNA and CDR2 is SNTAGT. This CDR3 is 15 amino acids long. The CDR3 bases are TGTGCCAGCAACAACGGGGTGCGGGAGTCCAATGAGCAGTTCTTC. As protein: CASNNGVRESNEQFF.

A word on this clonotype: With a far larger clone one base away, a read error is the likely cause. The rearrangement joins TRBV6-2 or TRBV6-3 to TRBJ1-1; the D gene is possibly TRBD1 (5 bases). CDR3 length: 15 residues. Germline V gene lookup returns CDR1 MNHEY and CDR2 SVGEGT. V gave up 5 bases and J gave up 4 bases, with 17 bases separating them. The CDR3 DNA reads TGTGCCAGCAGTGAGGCGGGGGGGGTGAGCACTGAAGCTTTCTTT. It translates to CASSEAGGVSTEAFF.

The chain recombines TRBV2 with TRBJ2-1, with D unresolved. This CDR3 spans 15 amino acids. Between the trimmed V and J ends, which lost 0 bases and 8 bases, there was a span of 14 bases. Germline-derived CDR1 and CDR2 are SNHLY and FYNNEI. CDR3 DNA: TGTGCCAGCAGTGAAGCGCTGGGTCTGATCGATGAGCAGTTCTTC. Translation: CASSEALGLIDEQFF.

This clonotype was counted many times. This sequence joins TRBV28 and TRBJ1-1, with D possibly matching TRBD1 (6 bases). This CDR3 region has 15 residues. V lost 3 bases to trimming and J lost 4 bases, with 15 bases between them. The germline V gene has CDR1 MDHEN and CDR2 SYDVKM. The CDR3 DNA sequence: TGTGCCAGCAGTTTGGGGGGGGCTGGGGGCACTGAAGCTTTCTTT. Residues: CASSLGGAGGTEAFF. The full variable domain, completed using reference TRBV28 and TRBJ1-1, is DVKVTQSSRYLVKRTGEKVFLECVQDMDHENMFWYRQDPGLGLRLIYFSYDVKMKEKGDIPEGYSVSREKKERFSLILESASTNQTSMYLCASSLGGAGGTEAFFGQGTRLTVV.

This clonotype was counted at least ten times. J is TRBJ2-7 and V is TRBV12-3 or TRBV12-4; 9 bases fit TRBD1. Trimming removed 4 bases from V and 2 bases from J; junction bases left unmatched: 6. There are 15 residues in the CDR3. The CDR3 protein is CASSSTGTGTYEQYF. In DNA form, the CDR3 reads TGTGCCAGCAGTTCCACCGGGACAGGGACCTACGAGCAGTACTTC.

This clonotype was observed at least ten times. The CDR3 sequence: CCTGPGLWPQHF. CDR3 sequence (DNA): TGTTGTACCGGGCCGGGGCTCTGGCCCCAGCATTTT. The chain uses TRBV6-1 and TRBJ1-5; D might be TRBD1 (5 bases). This CDR3 is 12 amino acids long. Germline assignment: CDR1 MNHNS and CDR2 SASEGT.

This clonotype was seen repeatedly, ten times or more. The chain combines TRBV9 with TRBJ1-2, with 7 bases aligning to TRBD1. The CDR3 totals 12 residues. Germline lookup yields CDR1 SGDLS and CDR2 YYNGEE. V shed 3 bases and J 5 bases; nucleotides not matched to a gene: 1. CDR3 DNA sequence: TGTGCCAGCAGCGAGACAGGGTATGGCTACACCTTC. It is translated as CASSETGYGYTF.

The CDR3 reads CASSATGGPRVRTDTQYF. For the CDR3, the DNA is TGTGCCAGCAGTGCGACGGGAGGGCCGAGAGTACGCACAGATACGCAGTATTTT. The genes are TRBV2 and TRBJ2-3, with 8 bases matching TRBD2. This CDR3 spans 18 amino acids. The germline CDR1 and CDR2 sequences are SNHLY and FYNNEI. V was clipped by 4 bases and J by 1 base; unmatched bases: 13.

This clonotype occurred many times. CDR3 in DNA: TGCAGTGCTAGAGCCAGGGGACTAGCGGGAGAAGGGCCGTTCTTC. This translates into CSARARGLAGEGPFF. This chain connects TRBV20-1 to TRBJ2-1; 14 bases are a match to TRBD2. J lost 15 bases, V lost 1 base, and 11 bases had no gene match. Germline assignment: CDR1 DFQATT and CDR2 SNEGSKA (reference sequence). The CDR3 has 15 residues.

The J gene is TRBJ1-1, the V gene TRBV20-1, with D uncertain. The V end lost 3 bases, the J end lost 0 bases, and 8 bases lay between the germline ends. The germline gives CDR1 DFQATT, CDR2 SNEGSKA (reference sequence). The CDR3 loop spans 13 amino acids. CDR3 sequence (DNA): TGCAGTGCTAGGAGTCGGCTGAACACTGAAGCTTTCTTT. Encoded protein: CSARSRLNTEAFF.

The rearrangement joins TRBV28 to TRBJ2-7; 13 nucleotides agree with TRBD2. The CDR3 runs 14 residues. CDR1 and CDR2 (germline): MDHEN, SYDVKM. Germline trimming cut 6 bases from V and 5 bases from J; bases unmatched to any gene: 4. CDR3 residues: CASRTTSGRNEQYF. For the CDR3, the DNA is TGTGCCAGCAGGACGACTAGCGGGAGGAACGAGCAGTACTTC.

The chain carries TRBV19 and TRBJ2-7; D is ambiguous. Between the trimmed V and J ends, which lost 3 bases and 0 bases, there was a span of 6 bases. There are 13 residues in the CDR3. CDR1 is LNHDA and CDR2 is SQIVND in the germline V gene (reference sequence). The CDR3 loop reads CASSMAFSYEQYF. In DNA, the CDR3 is TGTGCCAGTAGTATGGCATTCTCCTACGAGCAGTACTTC.

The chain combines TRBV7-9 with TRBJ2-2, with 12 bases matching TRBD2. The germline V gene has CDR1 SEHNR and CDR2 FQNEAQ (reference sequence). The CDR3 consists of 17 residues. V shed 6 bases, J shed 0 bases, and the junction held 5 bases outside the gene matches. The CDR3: CASSLTSGRPNTGELFF. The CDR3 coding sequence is TGTGCCAGCAGTTTGACTAGCGGGAGACCGAACACCGGGGAGCTGTTTTTT.

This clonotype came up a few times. The CDR3 sequence: CASSVEQDKAGNTIYF. The CDR3 bases are TGTGCCAGCAGCGTAGAACAGGATAAGGCTGGAAACACCATATATTTT. This chain links TRBV9 with TRBJ1-3; tentatively, D is TRBD1 (5 bases). V was trimmed by 0 bases and J by 2 bases, leaving 12 bases between them. From germline, CDR1 is SGDLS and CDR2 YYNGEE. This CDR3 spans 16 amino acids.

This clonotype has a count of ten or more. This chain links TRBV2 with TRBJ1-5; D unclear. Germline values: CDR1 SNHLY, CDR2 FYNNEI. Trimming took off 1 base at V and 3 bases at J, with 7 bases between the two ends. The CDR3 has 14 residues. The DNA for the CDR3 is TGTGCCAGCAGTGAAGGGTTAGACAATCAGCCCCAGCATTTT. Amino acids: CASSEGLDNQPQHF.

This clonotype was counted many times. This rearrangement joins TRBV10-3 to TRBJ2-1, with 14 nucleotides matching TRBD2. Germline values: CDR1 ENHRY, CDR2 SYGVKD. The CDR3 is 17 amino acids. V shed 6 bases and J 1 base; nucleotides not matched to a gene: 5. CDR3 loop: CAISGTSGSTSYNEQFF. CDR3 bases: TGTGCCATCAGCGGGACTAGCGGGAGTACATCCTACAATGAGCAGTTCTTC.

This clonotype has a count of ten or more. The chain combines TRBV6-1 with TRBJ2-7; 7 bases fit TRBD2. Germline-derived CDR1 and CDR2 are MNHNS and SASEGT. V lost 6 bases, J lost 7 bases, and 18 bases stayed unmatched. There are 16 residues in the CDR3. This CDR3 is CASSPYRSTGGPEQYF. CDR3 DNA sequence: TGTGCCAGCAGCCCGTATCGAAGTACGGGAGGCCCGGAGCAGTACTTC.

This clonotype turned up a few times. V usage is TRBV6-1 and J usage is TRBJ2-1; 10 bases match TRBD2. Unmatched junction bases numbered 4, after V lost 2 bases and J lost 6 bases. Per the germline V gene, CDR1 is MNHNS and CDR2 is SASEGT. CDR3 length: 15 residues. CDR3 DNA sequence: TGTGCCAGCAGTGAATCAGCGGGAGGGGTCAATGAGCAGTTCTTC. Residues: CASSESAGGVNEQFF.

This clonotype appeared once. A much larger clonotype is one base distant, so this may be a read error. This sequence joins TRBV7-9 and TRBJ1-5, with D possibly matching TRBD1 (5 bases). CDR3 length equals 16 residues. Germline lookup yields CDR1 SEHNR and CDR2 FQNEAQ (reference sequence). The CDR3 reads CASSLIRGADDQSQHF. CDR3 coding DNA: TGTGCCAGCAGCTTAATTCGTGGGGCAGACGATCAGTCCCAGCATTTT.

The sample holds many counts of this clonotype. DNA of the CDR3: TGTGCCAGCAGCTTAGCTCCAGGGGTAGGGGTCACCGGGGAGCTGTTTTTT. It is translated as CASSLAPGVGVTGELFF. V gene TRBV11-2 combines with J gene TRBJ2-2, with a possible D match to TRBD1 (6 bases). Germline values: CDR1 SGHAT, CDR2 FQNNGV. V shed 1 base and J shed 4 bases, with 16 bases lying between them. The CDR3 contains 17 residues.

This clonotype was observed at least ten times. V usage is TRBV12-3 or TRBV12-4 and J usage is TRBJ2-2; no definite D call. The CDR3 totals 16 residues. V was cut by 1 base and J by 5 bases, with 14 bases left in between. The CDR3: CASSLVVSESTGELFF. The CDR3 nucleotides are TGTGCCAGCAGTTTAGTTGTGTCAGAATCAACCGGGGAGCTGTTTTTT.

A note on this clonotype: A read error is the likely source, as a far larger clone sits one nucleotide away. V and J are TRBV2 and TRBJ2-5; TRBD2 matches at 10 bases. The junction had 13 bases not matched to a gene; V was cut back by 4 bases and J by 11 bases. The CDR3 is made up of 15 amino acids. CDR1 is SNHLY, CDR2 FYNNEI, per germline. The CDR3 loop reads CASSGTSGSYNEQYF. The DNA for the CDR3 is TGTGCCAGCAGTGGGACTAGCGGCTCCTACAATGAGCAGTACTTC.

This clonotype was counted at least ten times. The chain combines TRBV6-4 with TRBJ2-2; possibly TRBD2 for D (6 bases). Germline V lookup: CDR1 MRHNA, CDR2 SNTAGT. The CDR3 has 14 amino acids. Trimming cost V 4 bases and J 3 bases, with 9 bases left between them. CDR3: CASSAASDTGELFF. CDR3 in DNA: TGTGCCAGCAGTGCGGCTAGCGACACCGGGGAGCTGTTTTTT.

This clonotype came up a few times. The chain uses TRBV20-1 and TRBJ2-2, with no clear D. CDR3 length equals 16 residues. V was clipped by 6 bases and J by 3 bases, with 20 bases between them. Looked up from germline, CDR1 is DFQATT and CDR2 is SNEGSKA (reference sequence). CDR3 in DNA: TGCAGTGCCTTAGGGTTGGGGAACATCGACACCGGGGAGCTGTTTTTT. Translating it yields CSALGLGNIDTGELFF.

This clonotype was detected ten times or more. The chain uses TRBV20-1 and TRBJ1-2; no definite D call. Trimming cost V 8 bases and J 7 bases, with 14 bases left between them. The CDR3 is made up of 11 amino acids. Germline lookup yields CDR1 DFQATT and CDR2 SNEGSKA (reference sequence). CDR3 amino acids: CSPIGVSGYTF. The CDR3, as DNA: TGCAGTCCGATCGGGGTTTCTGGCTACACCTTC.

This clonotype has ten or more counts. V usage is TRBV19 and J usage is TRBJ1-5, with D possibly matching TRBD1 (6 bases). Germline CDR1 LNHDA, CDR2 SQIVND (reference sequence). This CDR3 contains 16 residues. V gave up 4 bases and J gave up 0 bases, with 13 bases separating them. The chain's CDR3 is CASSTGTPYSNQPQHF. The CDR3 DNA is TGTGCCAGTAGTACCGGGACACCATATAGCAATCAGCCCCAGCATTTT.